This is a list of T cell receptor beta chains from one sample in a study of OX40 agonist ivuxolimab in advanced cancers. The method was immunoSEQ multiplex PCR; TCRdb's version includes in-frame clones alone and lacks a portion of them. The sample yields about 80,000 clones, around 94% seen once. Material: CD4+ or CD8+ T cells sorted from blood, obtained in a trial of the OX40 agonist ivuxolimab. Receptors were obtained from an adult with an advanced solid tumor such as melanoma, head and neck, liver or kidney cancer. CDR3s include the opening cysteine and the closing phenylalanine or tryptophan. Each record gives: D gene, V gene, J gene, clone size, CDR3 protein, CDR3 DNA. The D gene is left open where the match is weak. Clone size appears in some rows only: once, few, many, or a class for an expanded clone.

D: -
V: TRBV9
J: TRBJ2-1
size: -
CDR3: CASSVAGGLFVNNEQFF
DNA: TGTGCCAGCAGCGTAGCGGGTGGGCTGTTTGTGAACAATGAGCAGTTCTTC

D: -
V: TRBV7-6
J: TRBJ2-1
size: once
CDR3: CASSLGTAGEQFF
DNA: TGTGCCAGCAGCTTAGGGACAGCGGGGGAGCAGTTCTTC

D: -
V: TRBV15
J: TRBJ2-3
size: -
CDR3: CATSRDSGEDTQYF
DNA: TGTGCCACCAGCAGAGATTCGGGGGAGGATACGCAGTATTTT

D: -
V: TRBV6-5
J: TRBJ2-7
size: -
CDR3: CASRSDSHYEQYF
DNA: TGTGCCAGCAGATCAGACAGCCACTACGAGCAGTACTTC

D: -
V: TRBV10-3
J: TRBJ2-7
size: -
CDR3: CAISELGSDGYEQYF
DNA: TGTGCCATCAGTGAGTTAGGCTCGGACGGCTACGAGCAGTACTTC

D: -
V: TRBV5-6
J: TRBJ1-2
size: -
CDR3: CASSPDRWGYTF
DNA: TGTGCCAGCAGTCCTGACCGGTGGGGCTACACCTTC

D: TRBD2
V: TRBV7-8
J: TRBJ2-1
size: -
CDR3: CASSVGTSRKIEQFF
DNA: TGTGCCAGCAGCGTAGGGACTAGCCGCAAGATCGAGCAGTTCTTC

D: -
V: TRBV6-6
J: TRBJ2-7
size: -
CDR3: CASSYYEQYF
DNA: TGTGCCAGCAGTTACTACGAGCAGTACTTC

D: TRBD2
V: TRBV28
J: TRBJ2-1
size: -
CDR3: CASSFQAGGLEQFF
DNA: TGTGCCAGCAGTTTCCAAGCGGGAGGGCTTGAGCAGTTCTTC

D: -
V: TRBV7-3
J: TRBJ2-7
size: -
CDR3: CASTPLRDNSYEQYF
DNA: TGTGCCAGCACCCCGTTGCGGGACAACTCCTACGAGCAGTACTTC

D: TRBD2
V: TRBV6-5
J: TRBJ2-7
size: -
CDR3: CASSQGTSGSYEQYF
DNA: TGTGCCAGCAGTCAAGGGACTAGCGGCTCCTACGAGCAGTACTTC

D: -
V: TRBV7-9
J: TRBJ2-7
size: once
CDR3: CASSLRATYEQYF
DNA: TGTGCCAGCAGCTTAAGGGCCACCTACGAGCAGTACTTC

D: -
V: TRBV4-2
J: TRBJ2-7
size: -
CDR3: CASSQVGRSAYEQYF
DNA: TGTGCCAGCAGCCAAGTAGGGCGGTCAGCCTACGAGCAGTACTTC

D: -
V: TRBV13
J: TRBJ1-5
size: few
CDR3: CASSLGLDQPQHF
DNA: TGTGCCAGCAGCTTGGGTTTGGATCAGCCCCAGCATTTT

D: TRBD1
V: TRBV28
J: TRBJ1-1
size: -
CDR3: CASSLRTGVLNTEAFF
DNA: TGTGCCAGCAGTTTAAGGACAGGGGTCCTGAACACTGAAGCTTTCTTT

D: -
V: TRBV5-1
J: TRBJ2-7
size: once
CDR3: CASSFSGTYEQYF
DNA: TGCGCCAGCAGCTTTTCCGGGACCTACGAGCAGTACTTC

D: TRBD1
V: TRBV6-5
J: TRBJ1-1
size: -
CDR3: CASSYSNRGDEAFF
DNA: TGTGCCAGCAGTTACTCGAACAGGGGAGATGAAGCTTTCTTT

D: TRBD1
V: TRBV18
J: TRBJ1-1
size: -
CDR3: CASSGSGGASEAFF
DNA: TGTGCCAGCTCAGGGTCAGGGGGCGCCTCTGAAGCTTTCTTT

D: -
V: TRBV21-1
J: TRBJ1-5
size: -
CDR3: CASSTKGQGFQPQHF
DNA: TGTGCCAGCAGCACCAAGGGACAGGGATTTCAGCCCCAGCATTTT

D: TRBD2
V: TRBV9
J: TRBJ2-1
size: -
CDR3: CASSPRGLAGEDEQFF
DNA: TGTGCCAGCAGCCCAAGAGGGTTAGCGGGAGAAGATGAGCAGTTCTTC

D: TRBD2
V: TRBV5-4
J: TRBJ2-3
size: -
CDR3: CASSAGLARGAADTQYF
DNA: TGTGCCAGCAGCGCCGGACTAGCGCGGGGGGCCGCAGATACGCAGTATTTT

D: -
V: TRBV28
J: TRBJ2-7
size: -
CDR3: CASSPDPALTYEQYF
DNA: TGTGCCAGCAGTCCGGACCCAGCGCTCACCTACGAGCAGTACTTC

D: -
V: TRBV13
J: TRBJ1-5
size: -
CDR3: CASSSRWGGGNQPQHF
DNA: TGTGCCAGCAGCTCCCGTTGGGGTGGAGGCAATCAGCCCCAGCATTTT

D: -
V: TRBV18
J: TRBJ2-2
size: once
CDR3: CASSGDTGELFF
DNA: TGTGCCAGCTCAGGAGACACCGGGGAGCTGTTTTTT

D: TRBD2
V: TRBV23-1
J: TRBJ2-1
size: -
CDR3: CASSLPLRASGDFSYNEQFF
DNA: TGCGCCAGCAGTCTCCCGTTGCGGGCTAGCGGGGACTTCTCCTACAATGAGCAGTTCTTC

D: TRBD1
V: TRBV9
J: TRBJ1-2
size: few
CDR3: CASNRDSSNYGYTF
DNA: TGTGCCAGCAACAGGGACAGTTCGAACTATGGCTACACCTTC

D: -
V: TRBV7-9
J: TRBJ1-1
size: -
CDR3: CASSLSVGTEAFF
DNA: TGTGCCAGCAGCTTAAGTGTGGGCACTGAAGCTTTCTTT

D: -
V: TRBV5-1
J: TRBJ2-5
size: -
CDR3: CASSLGESGQETQYF
DNA: TGCGCCAGCAGCTTGGGCGAGAGCGGCCAAGAGACCCAGTACTTC

D: -
V: TRBV7-9
J: TRBJ2-6
size: -
CDR3: CASSQWGSGANVLTF
DNA: TGTGCCAGCAGCCAATGGGGGTCTGGGGCCAACGTCCTGACTTTC

D: -
V: TRBV6-1
J: TRBJ2-7
size: -
CDR3: CASRPAWTNTYEQYF
DNA: TGTGCCAGCAGGCCGGCCTGGACGAATACCTACGAGCAGTACTTC

D: -
V: TRBV4-1
J: TRBJ2-7
size: once
CDR3: CASSHHRESGYEQYF
DNA: TGCGCCAGCAGCCATCACAGGGAATCGGGCTACGAGCAGTACTTC

D: -
V: TRBV5-6
J: TRBJ2-7
size: -
CDR3: CASGPSRREQYF
DNA: TGTGCCAGCGGACCCAGTCGCCGCGAGCAGTACTTC

D: TRBD2
V: TRBV18
J: TRBJ2-3
size: -
CDR3: CASSLGLAGGLTDTQYF
DNA: TGTGCCAGCTCACTCGGACTAGCGGGAGGCCTCACAGATACGCAGTATTTT

D: TRBD2
V: TRBV9
J: TRBJ2-3
size: -
CDR3: CASSGWTSGSPDTQYF
DNA: TGTGCCAGCAGCGGCTGGACTAGCGGGAGTCCGGATACGCAGTATTTT

D: -
V: TRBV7-9
J: TRBJ1-1
size: -
CDR3: CASSWEANTEAFF
DNA: TGTGCCAGCAGCTGGGAGGCGAACACTGAAGCTTTCTTT

D: TRBD1
V: TRBV29-1
J: TRBJ1-1
size: -
CDR3: CSVGSRGLLTEAFF
DNA: TGCAGCGTTGGTTCGAGGGGGCTGCTCACTGAAGCTTTCTTT

D: -
V: TRBV28
J: TRBJ1-1
size: -
CDR3: CASSSFRGDTEAFF
DNA: TGTGCCAGCAGTAGTTTTCGGGGTGACACTGAAGCTTTCTTT